What follows are 23 T cell receptor beta chains derived from one specimen sequenced in a study of blood T cells in healthy people across ages. Primed by a sample-barcoded 5' primer and a J-beta primer mix, a second PCR proceeded for roughly 6 to 12 cycles. TCRdb recomputed calls from the 5' RACE reads with MiXCR, one row per CDR3 protein. This sample has around 580,000 distinct CDR3 sequences; around half occur once, and the top ten carry approximately 23%. Sequenced input: blood. The origin of the receptors is a man at least 80 years old in good health.

This clonotype was detected only a few times. Here the CDR3 reads CASSLGRKHYTF. CDR3 bases: TGTGCCAGCAGCTTAGGACGGAAGCACTACACCTTC. J is TRBJ1-2 and V is TRBV7-2; no clear D. Trimming shortened V by 1 base and J by 10 bases, and 10 bases separated the two germline ends. Germline V lookup: CDR1 SGHTA, CDR2 FQGNSA. The length of the CDR3 is 12 residues. The full variable domain, completed using reference TRBV7-2 and TRBJ1-2, is GAGVSQSPSNKVTEKGKDVELRCDPISGHTALYWYRQSLGQGLEFLIYFQGNSAPDKSGLPSDRFSAERTGGSVSTLTIQRTQQEDSAVYLCASSLGRKHYTFGSGTRLTVV.

On this clonotype: The junction departs from germline at one end; a sequencing error may be responsible. The rearrangement links TRBV6-4 to TRBJ1-6; 7 nucleotides line up with TRBD1. This CDR3 has 14 residues. CDR1 is MRHNA, CDR2 SNTAGT, per germline. As DNA, the CDR3 is TGTGCCAGCAGTAACGACAGGGTCGGCTCACCCCCCCACTTT. Translation: CASSNDRVGSPPHF.

Remarks on this clonotype: Because the CDR3's place on the DNA is in doubt, the DNA is left out and the CDR3 is given as listed by TCRdb. The gene calls are TRBV6-2 or TRBV6-3 and TRBJ2-7; the table's D call, TRBD2, was not checked against the DNA. The CDR3 has 24 residues if both end residues are counted. Germline V lookup: CDR1 MNHEY, CDR2 SVGEGT. CDR3 amino acids: CASLRDSGGPKVLTFGAGSNEQYF.

This clonotype was counted only a few times. The V gene is TRBV28, the J gene TRBJ2-7, with D uncertain. CDR1 is MDHEN and CDR2 is SYDVKM in the germline V gene. The V gene lost 5 bases and the J gene lost 0 bases, with 11 bases spanning the gap. This CDR3 region has 14 residues. The CDR3 loop is CASSRRPSSYEQYF. The DNA of the CDR3 is TGTGCCAGCAGTCGTCGCCCGAGCTCCTACGAGCAGTACTTC. Full variable domain (outside the CDR3, taken from reference TRBV28 and TRBJ2-7): DVKVTQSSRYLVKRTGEKVFLECVQDMDHENMFWYRQDPGLGLRLIYFSYDVKMKEKGDIPEGYSVSREKKERFSLILESASTNQTSMYLCASSRRPSSYEQYFGPGTRLTVT.

This clonotype came up many times. V usage is TRBV6-5 and J usage is TRBJ2-5; TRBD1 or TRBD2 may be the D gene (5 bases each). Germline assignment: CDR1 MNHEY and CDR2 SVGAGI. This CDR3 comprises 13 residues. V lost 6 bases and J lost 4, with 12 bases in between. In DNA, the CDR3 is TGTGCCAGCAGGCCCGGGACGTCAGAGACCCAGTACTTC. Its protein product is CASRPGTSETQYF.

The chain joins TRBV7-2 to TRBJ2-2; 7 nucleotides agree with TRBD1. Germline CDR1 is SGHTA and CDR2 is FQGNSA. The V and J ends lost 2 bases and 0 bases, in that order; junction bases with no gene match: 9. This CDR3 spans 18 amino acids. The CDR3 coding sequence is TGTGCCAGCAGCTTACGCCCTTACAGGGGCGCGAACACCGGGGAGCTGTTTTTT. Translated, it gives CASSLRPYRGANTGELFF. The whole variable domain, filled in from reference TRBV7-2 and TRBJ2-2, reads GAGVSQSPSNKVTEKGKDVELRCDPISGHTALYWYRQSLGQGLEFLIYFQGNSAPDKSGLPSDRFSAERTGGSVSTLTIQRTQQEDSAVYLCASSLRPYRGANTGELFFGEGSRLTVL.

J is TRBJ2-3 and V is TRBV5-4; 8 nucleotides match TRBD2. CDR3 length equals 13 residues. After removal of 6 bases from V and 3 bases from J, the junction contained 3 bases not matched to a gene. Germline V gives CDR1 SGHNT, CDR2 YYREEE (reference sequence). The CDR3 nucleotides read TGTGCCAGCAAAATAGCGGGAACAGATACGCAGTATTTT. Translated, it gives CASKIAGTDTQYF.

This clonotype was counted between two and nine times. V and J are TRBV20-1 and TRBJ2-5; TRBD2 matches 9 bases. The J call is doubtful: the DNA matches TRBJ2-7 better. Germline V gives CDR1 DFQATT, CDR2 SNEGSKA (reference sequence). This CDR3 spans 16 amino acids. CDR3 region: CSASRVGLAGHYEQYF. DNA of the CDR3: TGCAGTGCTAGTAGGGTCGGCCTAGCGGGGCATTACGAGCAGTACTTC.

J is TRBJ1-2 and V is TRBV4-2; D ambiguous. This CDR3 is built from 14 residues. The V and J ends lost 0 bases and 4 bases respectively, with 9 bases between them. Germline CDR1 and CDR2: LGHNA and YNFKEQ. The chain's CDR3 is CASSQDIQVYGYTF. In DNA form, the CDR3 reads TGTGCCAGCAGCCAAGATATCCAAGTCTATGGCTACACCTTC.

The chain recombines TRBV3-1 with TRBJ2-1; D unresolved. V lost 4 bases to trimming and J lost 6 bases, with 13 bases between them. Germline V CDR1 and CDR2: LGHDT, YNNKEL (reference sequence). The CDR3 has 14 amino acids. CDR3 protein: CASSLPSTGNEQFF. In DNA form, the CDR3 reads TGTGCCAGCAGCCTCCCCTCGACTGGCAATGAGCAGTTCTTC.

The chain is built from TRBV11-2 and TRBJ2-3; no definite D call. Trimming shortened V by 3 bases and J by 4 bases, and 8 bases separated the two germline ends. The CDR3 runs to 13 residues. The germline gives CDR1 SGHAT, CDR2 FQNNGV. CDR3 sequence: CASSLTPSDTQYF. For the CDR3, the DNA is TGTGCCAGCAGCTTGACCCCTTCAGATACGCAGTATTTT. Full variable domain (remainder filled in from reference TRBV11-2 and TRBJ2-3): EAGVAQSPRYKIIEKRQSVAFWCNPISGHATLYWYQQILGQGPKLLIQFQNNGVVDDSQLPKDRFSAERLKGVDSTLKIQPAKLEDSAVYLCASSLTPSDTQYFGPGTRLTVL.

Ten or more counts support this clonotype. The V call is TRBV6-5, the J call TRBJ1-4; 9 bases agree with TRBD1. The V and J ends lost 4 bases and 8 bases, in that order; junction bases with no gene match: 5. This CDR3 has 14 residues. CDR1 is MNHEY and CDR2 is SVGAGI in the germline V gene. CDR3 amino acids: CASSSGTGREKLFF. The CDR3 region has the DNA TGTGCCAGCAGTTCCGGGACAGGGAGGGAAAAACTGTTTTTT.

As for this clonotype: One end of the junction is discordant with germline, which a read error may explain. The V call is TRBV14, the J call TRBJ2-1, with 7 bases matching TRBD1. This CDR3 has 17 residues. Per the germline V gene, CDR1 is SGHDN and CDR2 is FVKESK. CDR3 sequence: CASSPLHGTVGPNEQFF. The CDR3 nucleotides are TGCGCCAGCAGCCCACTCCACGGGACAGTGGGGCCCAATGAGCAGTTCTTC. Filled out from reference TRBV14 and TRBJ2-1, the complete variable domain reads EAGVTQFPSHSVIEKGQTVTLRCDPISGHDNLYWYRRVMGKEIKFLLHFVKESKQDESGMPNNRFLAERTGGTYSTLKVQPAELEDSGVYFCASSPLHGTVGPNEQFFGPGTRLTVL.

The rearrangement uses TRBV6-5 and TRBJ2-2, with a tentative D call TRBD1 (5 bases). This CDR3 is 14 amino acids long. Between the trimmed V and J ends, which lost 2 bases and 4 bases, there was a span of 8 bases. Germline CDR1 and CDR2: MNHEY and SVGAGI. The CDR3 sequence: CASSYVRGTGELFF. As DNA, the CDR3 is TGTGCCAGCAGTTACGTTAGGGGCACCGGGGAGCTGTTTTTT.

In nucleotides, the CDR3 is TGTGCCAGCAATCGGGGACTAGCGGGAGTACGTGAGCAGTTCTTC. Amino acids: CASNRGLAGVREQFF. The chain joins TRBV12-3 or TRBV12-4 to TRBJ2-1; 14 positions match TRBD2. The CDR3 sequence is 15 residues long. Germline trimming cut 7 bases from V and 9 bases from J; bases unmatched to any gene: 8.

V gene TRBV9 combines with J gene TRBJ2-3; possibly TRBD1 for D (6 bases). From germline, CDR1 is SGDLS and CDR2 YYNGEE. V lost 4 bases and J 0 bases, leaving 15 bases between the germline ends. The CDR3 loop spans 16 amino acids. The CDR3 here is CASSSRGILSTDTQYF. As DNA, the CDR3 is TGTGCCAGCAGCTCCAGGGGAATCCTTAGCACAGATACGCAGTATTTT.

This clonotype was seen ten or more times. The chain is built from TRBV6-6 and TRBJ1-1; 7 bases match TRBD1. Per germline, CDR1 MNHNY and CDR2 SVGAGI (reference sequence). This CDR3 region has 15 residues. V lost 4 bases to trimming and J lost 1 base; unmatched junction nucleotides: 6. CDR3 sequence: CASSSIQGWNTEAFF. For the CDR3, the DNA is TGTGCCAGCAGTTCGATACAGGGGTGGAACACTGAAGCTTTCTTT.

J is TRBJ2-5 and V is TRBV7-9, with 10 bases identical to TRBD1. V dropped 5 bases and J dropped 11; count of bases not matched to a gene: 11. Germline CDR1 reads SEHNR; CDR2 reads FQNEAQ (reference sequence). The CDR3 is 14 amino acids. The CDR3 DNA reads TGTGCCAGCAGCCCCGGGACAGGGGAGAGCGCGCAGTACTTC. It translates to CASSPGTGESAQYF.

The chain employs TRBV25-1 and TRBJ2-7, with D maybe TRBD1 (6 bases). V dropped 3 bases and J dropped 0 bases, with 12 bases sitting between them. Germline CDR1 and CDR2: MGHDK and SYGVNS. The CDR3 is 15 residues long. The CDR3 here is CASSEGAGFSYEQYF. The DNA of the CDR3 is TGTGCCAGCAGTGAGGGGGCCGGTTTCTCCTACGAGCAGTACTTC.

As for this clonotype: A single base separates this from a much larger clone, so it may be a read error. CDR3 sequence: CASRFSYRGYNEQYF. Here the CDR3 DNA reads TGTGCCAGCAGATTTAGCTACAGGGGTTACAATGAGCAGTACTTC. V gene TRBV6-5 combines with J gene TRBJ2-5; 7 nucleotides align to TRBD1. The CDR3 covers 15 residues. Germline trimming cut 6 bases from V and 11 bases from J; bases unmatched to any gene: 18. Germline CDR1 reads MNHEY; CDR2 reads SVGAGI.

This chain joins TRBV27 and TRBJ2-1, with D uncertain. Between the trimmed V and J ends, which lost 7 bases and 10 bases, there was a span of 8 bases. Germline V gene lookup returns CDR1 MNHEY and CDR2 SMNVEV (reference sequence). This CDR3 is 10 amino acids long. The CDR3 reads CASIVREQFF. Here the CDR3 DNA reads TGTGCCAGCATTGTTAGAGAGCAGTTCTTC.

The V gene is TRBV9, the J gene TRBJ1-6, with TRBD1 matching over 9 bases. From germline, CDR1 is SGDLS and CDR2 YYNGEE. This CDR3 is built from 16 residues. The V gene end was trimmed by 0 bases and the J gene end by 9 bases; junction bases not matched to a gene: 7. CDR3 region: CASSVDTGGIGSPLHF. The CDR3 DNA sequence: TGTGCCAGCAGCGTAGATACAGGGGGCATCGGTTCACCCCTCCACTTT. Supplemented by reference TRBV9 and TRBJ1-6, the full variable domain reads DSGVTQTPKHLITATGQRVTLRCSPRSGDLSVYWYQQSLDQGLQFLIQYYNGEERAKGNILERFSAQQFPDLHSELNLSSLELGDSALYFCASSVDTGGIGSPLHFGNGTRLTVT.

The chain employs TRBV29-1 and TRBJ2-3; 8 nucleotides agree with TRBD2. Germline CDR1 SQVTM, CDR2 ANQGSEA. The trim removed 1 base at V and 2 bases at J, leaving 5 bases unmatched. The CDR3 contains 15 residues. DNA for the CDR3: TGCAGCGTTGAAGGGGAACTAGCGGACACAGATACGCAGTATTTT. Translating gives CSVEGELADTDTQYF.